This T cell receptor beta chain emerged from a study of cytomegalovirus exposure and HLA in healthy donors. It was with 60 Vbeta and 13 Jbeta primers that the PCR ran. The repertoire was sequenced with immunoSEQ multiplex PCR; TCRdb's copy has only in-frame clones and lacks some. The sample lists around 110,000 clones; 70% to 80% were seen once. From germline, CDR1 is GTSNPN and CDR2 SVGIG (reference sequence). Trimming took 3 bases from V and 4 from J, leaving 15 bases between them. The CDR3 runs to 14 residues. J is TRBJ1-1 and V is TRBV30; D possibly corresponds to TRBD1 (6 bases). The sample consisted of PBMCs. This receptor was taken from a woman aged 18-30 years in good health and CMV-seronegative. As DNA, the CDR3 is TGTGCCTGGAGGAGGGGGGGAAGGATCACTGAAGCTTTCTTT. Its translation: CAWRRGGRITEAFF.